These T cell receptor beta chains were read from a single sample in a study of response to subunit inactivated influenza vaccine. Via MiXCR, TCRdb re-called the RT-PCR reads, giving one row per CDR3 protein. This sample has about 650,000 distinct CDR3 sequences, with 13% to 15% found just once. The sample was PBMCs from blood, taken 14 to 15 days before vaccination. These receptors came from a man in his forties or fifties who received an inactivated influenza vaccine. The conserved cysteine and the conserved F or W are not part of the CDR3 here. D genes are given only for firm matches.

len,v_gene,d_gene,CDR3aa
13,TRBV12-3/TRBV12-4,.,ASSLSGRNNSPLH
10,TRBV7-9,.,ARGGGDETQY
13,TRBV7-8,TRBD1,ASSPEQGFHEKLF
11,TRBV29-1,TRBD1,SPRPGGSYEQY
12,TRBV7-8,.,ASSFPDTFYGYT
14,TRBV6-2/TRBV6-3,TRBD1,ASSYAVRQGEGGYT
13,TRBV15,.,ATSRDPLVTGELF
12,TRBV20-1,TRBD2,SARAGSSTDTQY
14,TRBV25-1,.,ASSERQGWGSYEQY
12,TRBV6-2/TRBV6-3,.,ASSCGQNTGELF